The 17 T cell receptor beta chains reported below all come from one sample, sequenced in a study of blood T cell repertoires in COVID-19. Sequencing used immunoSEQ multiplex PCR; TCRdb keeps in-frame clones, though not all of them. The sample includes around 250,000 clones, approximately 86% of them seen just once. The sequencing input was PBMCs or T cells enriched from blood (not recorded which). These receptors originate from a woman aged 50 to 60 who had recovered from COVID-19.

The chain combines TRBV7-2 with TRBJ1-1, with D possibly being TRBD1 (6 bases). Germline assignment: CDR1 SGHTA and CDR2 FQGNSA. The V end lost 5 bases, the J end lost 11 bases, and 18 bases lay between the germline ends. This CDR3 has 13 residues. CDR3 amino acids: CASSANRVRGAFF. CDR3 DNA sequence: TGTGCCAGCAGCGCCAACAGGGTAAGGGGTGCTTTCTTT.

In nucleotides, the CDR3 is TGTGCCAGCAGCTTACCGGGGAGGGACAGGTTCTATAGCAATCAGCCCCAGCATTTT. Encoded protein: CASSLPGRDRFYSNQPQHF. V gene TRBV7-6 combines with J gene TRBJ1-5; 8 positions match TRBD1. Germline CDR1 and CDR2: SGHVS and FNYEAQ. The CDR3 runs to 19 residues. The J segment lost 0 bases and the V segment lost 2 bases, leaving 12 bases of the junction unmatched.

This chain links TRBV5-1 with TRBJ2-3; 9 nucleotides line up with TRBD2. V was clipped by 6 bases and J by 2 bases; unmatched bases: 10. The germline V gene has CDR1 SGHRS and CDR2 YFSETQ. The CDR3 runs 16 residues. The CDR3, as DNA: TGCGCCAGCAACCTAGGCGGGAGGGACGACACAGATACGCAGTATTTT. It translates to CASNLGGRDDTDTQYF.

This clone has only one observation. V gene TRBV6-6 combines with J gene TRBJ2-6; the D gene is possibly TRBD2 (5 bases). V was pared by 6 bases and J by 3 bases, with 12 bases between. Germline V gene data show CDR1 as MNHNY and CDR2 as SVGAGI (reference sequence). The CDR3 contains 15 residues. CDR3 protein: CASSGEGYGANVLTF. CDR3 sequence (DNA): TGTGCCAGCAGCGGCGAGGGATATGGGGCCAACGTCCTGACTTTC.

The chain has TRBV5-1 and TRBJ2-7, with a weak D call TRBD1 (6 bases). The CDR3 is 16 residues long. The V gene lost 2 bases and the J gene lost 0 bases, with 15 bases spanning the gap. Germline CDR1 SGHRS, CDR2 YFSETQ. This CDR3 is CASSLLGDIFSYEQYF. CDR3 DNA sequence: TGCGCCAGCAGCTTACTAGGGGACATCTTCTCCTACGAGCAGTACTTC.

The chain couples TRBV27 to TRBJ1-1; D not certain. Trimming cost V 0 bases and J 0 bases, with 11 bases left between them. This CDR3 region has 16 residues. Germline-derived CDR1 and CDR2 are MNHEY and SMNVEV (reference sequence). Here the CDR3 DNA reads TGTGCCAGCAGTTTATCCCCCCCCAGGTTGAACACTGAAGCTTTCTTT. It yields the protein CASSLSPPRLNTEAFF.

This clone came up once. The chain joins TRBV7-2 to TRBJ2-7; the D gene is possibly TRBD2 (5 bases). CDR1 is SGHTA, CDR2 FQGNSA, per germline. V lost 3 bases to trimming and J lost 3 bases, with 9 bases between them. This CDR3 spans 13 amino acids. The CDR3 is CASSFTGIYEQYF. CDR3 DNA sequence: TGTGCCAGCAGCTTCACGGGGATCTACGAGCAGTACTTC.

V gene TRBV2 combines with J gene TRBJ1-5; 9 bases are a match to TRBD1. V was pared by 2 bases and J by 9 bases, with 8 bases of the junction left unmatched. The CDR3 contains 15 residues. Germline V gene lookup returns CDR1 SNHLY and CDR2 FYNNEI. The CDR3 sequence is CASSERQGGVWPQHF. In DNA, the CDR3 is TGTGCCAGCAGTGAAAGACAGGGGGGGGTGTGGCCCCAGCATTTT.

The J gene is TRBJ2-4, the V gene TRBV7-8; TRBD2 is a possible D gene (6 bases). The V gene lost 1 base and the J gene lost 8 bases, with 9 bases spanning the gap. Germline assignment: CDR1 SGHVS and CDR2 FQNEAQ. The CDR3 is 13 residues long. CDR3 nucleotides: TGTGCCAGCAGCTTAGAGACTAGGGACATTCAGTACTTC. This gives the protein CASSLETRDIQYF.

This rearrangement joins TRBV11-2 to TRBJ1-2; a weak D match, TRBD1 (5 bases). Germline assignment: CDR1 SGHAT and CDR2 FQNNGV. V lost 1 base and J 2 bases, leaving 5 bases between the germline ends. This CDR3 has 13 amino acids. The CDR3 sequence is CASSLGQNYGYTF. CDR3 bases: TGTGCCAGCAGCTTAGGACAGAACTATGGCTACACCTTC.

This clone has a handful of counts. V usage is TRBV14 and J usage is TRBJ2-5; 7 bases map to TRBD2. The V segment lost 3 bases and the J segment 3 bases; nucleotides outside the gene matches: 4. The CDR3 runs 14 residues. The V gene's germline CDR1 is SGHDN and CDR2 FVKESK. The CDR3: CASSHLGGKETQYF. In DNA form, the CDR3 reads TGTGCCAGCAGCCACTTGGGGGGGAAAGAGACCCAGTACTTC.

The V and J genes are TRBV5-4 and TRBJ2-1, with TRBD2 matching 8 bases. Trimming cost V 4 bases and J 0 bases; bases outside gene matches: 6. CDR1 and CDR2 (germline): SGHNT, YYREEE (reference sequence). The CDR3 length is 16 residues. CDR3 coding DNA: TGTGCCAGCAGCGCAAGCGGGAGTGGCTCCTACAATGAGCAGTTCTTC. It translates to CASSASGSGSYNEQFF.

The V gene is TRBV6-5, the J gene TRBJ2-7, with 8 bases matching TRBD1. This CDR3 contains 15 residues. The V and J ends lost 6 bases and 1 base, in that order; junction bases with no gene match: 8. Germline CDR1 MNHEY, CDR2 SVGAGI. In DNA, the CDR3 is TGTGCCAGCAGCCGGCCCGGACAGGGTTCCTACGAGCAGTACTTC. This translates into CASSRPGQGSYEQYF.

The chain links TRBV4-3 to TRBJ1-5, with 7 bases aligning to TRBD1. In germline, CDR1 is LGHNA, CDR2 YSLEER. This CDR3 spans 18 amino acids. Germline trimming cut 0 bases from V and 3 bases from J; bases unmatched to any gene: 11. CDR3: CASSQDRRGTVLNQPQHF. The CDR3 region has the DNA TGCGCCAGCAGCCAAGATCGTAGAGGGACAGTACTCAATCAGCCCCAGCATTTT.

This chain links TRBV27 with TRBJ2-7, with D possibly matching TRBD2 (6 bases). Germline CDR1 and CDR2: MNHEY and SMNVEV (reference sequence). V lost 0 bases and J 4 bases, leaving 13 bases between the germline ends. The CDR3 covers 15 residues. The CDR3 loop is CASSLSSGSLYEQYF. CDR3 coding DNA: TGTGCCAGCAGTTTATCTTCCGGGAGTTTGTACGAGCAGTACTTC.

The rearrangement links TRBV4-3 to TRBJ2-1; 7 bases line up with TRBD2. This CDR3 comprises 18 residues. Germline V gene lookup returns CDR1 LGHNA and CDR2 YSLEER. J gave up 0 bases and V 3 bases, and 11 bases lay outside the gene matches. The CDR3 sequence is CASSQLADMGGSYNEQFF. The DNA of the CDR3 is TGCGCCAGCAGCCAGCTAGCGGACATGGGGGGCTCCTACAATGAGCAGTTCTTC.

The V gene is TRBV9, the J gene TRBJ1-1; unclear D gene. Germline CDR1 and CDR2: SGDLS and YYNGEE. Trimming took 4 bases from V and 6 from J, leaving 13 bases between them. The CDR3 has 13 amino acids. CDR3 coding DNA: TGTGCCAGCAGCCGTCCCTCTGCGGCTGAAGCTTTCTTT. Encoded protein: CASSRPSAAEAFF.